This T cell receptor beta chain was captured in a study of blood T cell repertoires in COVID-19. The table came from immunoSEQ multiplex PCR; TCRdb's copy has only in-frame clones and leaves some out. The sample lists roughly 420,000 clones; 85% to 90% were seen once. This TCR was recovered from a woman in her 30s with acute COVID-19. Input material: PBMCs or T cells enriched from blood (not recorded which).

Written as DNA, the CDR3 is TGTGCCTGGAGTGGCCGACCACCGACAGGGATGAAGAACTATGGCTACACCTTC. Amino acids: CAWSGRPPTGMKNYGYTF. The chain carries TRBV30 and TRBJ1-2, with 7 bases aligning to TRBD1. V lost 1 base and J lost 2; bases outside the gene matches: 16. The CDR3 loop spans 18 amino acids. The germline V gene has CDR1 GTSNPN and CDR2 SVGIG (reference sequence). The full variable domain, its missing parts supplied by reference TRBV30 and TRBJ1-2, is SQTIHQWPATLVQPVGSPLSLECTVEGTSNPNLYWYRQAAGRGLQLLFYSVGIGQISSEVPQNLSASRPQDRQFILSSKKLLLSDSGFYLCAWSGRPPTGMKNYGYTFGSGTRLTVV.